Shown below are 7 T cell receptor beta chains from a single sample sequenced in a study of T cell changes during pregnancy in multiple sclerosis (dated by TCRdb to between 2018 and 2020). The library was prepared using the immunoSEQ multiplex PCR assay. In TCRdb, the immuneACCESS table is reduced to in-frame sequences with V and J assigned. These tables do not hold every clone; where another copy was compared, an unresolved V gene accounts for under half, and the others remain unexplained. The sample has tens of thousands of clones on record, about nine tenths of them singletons. The top ten clones comprise about 0.28% of the sample. The material sequenced was CD4+ T cells from peripheral blood mononuclear cells, taken in the second trimester of pregnancy. Every receptor here comes from a female donor with multiple sclerosis, enrolled in a pregnancy study.

The V call is TRBV5-1, the J call TRBJ1-2; perhaps TRBD1 as D (6 bases). The CDR3 runs 14 residues. Germline CDR1 and CDR2: SGHRS and YFSETQ. Deletions cut 2 bases from V and 1 base from J, with 9 bases between. The CDR3 sequence is CASSLDRINYGYTF. The CDR3 coding sequence is TGCGCCAGCAGCTTAGACAGGATTAACTATGGCTACACCTTC.

This clone showed up just once. Germline and junction disagree at one end, which may indicate a read error. CDR3 DNA: TGTGCCAGCAGCGGTTCACACAGGGGGTATTCATCCCAGTTT. Its translation: CASSGSHRGYSSQF. V is TRBV6-1 and J is TRBJ1-1, with TRBD1 matching 8 bases. This CDR3 contains 14 residues. Germline CDR1 reads MNHNS; CDR2 reads SASEGT.

The rearrangement links TRBV19 to TRBJ1-1; unclear D gene. The CDR3 sequence is 15 residues long. V dropped 4 bases and J dropped 4 bases, with 16 bases sitting between them. Germline-derived CDR1 and CDR2 are LNHDA and SQIVND (reference sequence). The CDR3 region has the DNA TGTGCCAGTAGTAACCAGCCGACTGTAACCACTGAAGCTTTCTTT. It codes for CASSNQPTVTTEAFF.

This rearrangement joins TRBV5-5 to TRBJ1-5, with TRBD1 matching 10 bases. Germline loops: CDR1 SGHKS, CDR2 YYEKEE (reference sequence). V was pared by 5 bases and J by 1 base, with 9 bases of the junction left unmatched. The CDR3 length is 17 residues. CDR3 amino acids: CASRRHGTGESNQPQHF. CDR3 coding DNA: TGTGCCAGCAGACGGCACGGGACAGGGGAGAGCAATCAGCCCCAGCATTTT.

The chain links TRBV19 to TRBJ1-6; D gene uncertain. CDR1 and CDR2 (germline): LNHDA, SQIVND (reference sequence). This CDR3 is built from 13 residues. The V end was cut by 0 bases, the J end by 9 bases, with 6 bases between. In nucleotides, the CDR3 is TGTGCCAGTAGTATAGATGACTCTTCACCCCTCCACTTT. Translating it yields CASSIDDSSPLHF.

This clone was recorded only once. The J gene is TRBJ2-1, the V gene TRBV6-5, with no clear D. V was pared by 0 bases and J by 2 bases, with 11 bases between. CDR1 MNHEY and CDR2 SVGAGI come from the germline V gene. This CDR3 has 16 amino acids. CDR3 bases: TGTGCCAGCAGTTACTCGTACTCTCTAACCTACAATGAGCAGTTCTTC. Its protein product is CASSYSYSLTYNEQFF.

The J gene is TRBJ1-3, the V gene TRBV9, with 10 bases that match TRBD1. J gave up 3 bases and V 3 bases, and 6 bases lay outside the gene matches. This CDR3 has 16 residues. The germline gives CDR1 SGDLS, CDR2 YYNGEE. The chain's CDR3 is CASSDRQGAIGNTIYF. CDR3 bases: TGTGCCAGCAGCGACCGACAGGGGGCAATTGGAAACACCATATATTTT. Based on the CDR3 plus reference TRBV9 and TRBJ1-3, the full variable domain is DSGVTQTPKHLITATGQRVTLRCSPRSGDLSVYWYQQSLDQGLQFLIQYYNGEERAKGNILERFSAQQFPDLHSELNLSSLELGDSALYFCASSDRQGAIGNTIYFGEGSWLTVV.